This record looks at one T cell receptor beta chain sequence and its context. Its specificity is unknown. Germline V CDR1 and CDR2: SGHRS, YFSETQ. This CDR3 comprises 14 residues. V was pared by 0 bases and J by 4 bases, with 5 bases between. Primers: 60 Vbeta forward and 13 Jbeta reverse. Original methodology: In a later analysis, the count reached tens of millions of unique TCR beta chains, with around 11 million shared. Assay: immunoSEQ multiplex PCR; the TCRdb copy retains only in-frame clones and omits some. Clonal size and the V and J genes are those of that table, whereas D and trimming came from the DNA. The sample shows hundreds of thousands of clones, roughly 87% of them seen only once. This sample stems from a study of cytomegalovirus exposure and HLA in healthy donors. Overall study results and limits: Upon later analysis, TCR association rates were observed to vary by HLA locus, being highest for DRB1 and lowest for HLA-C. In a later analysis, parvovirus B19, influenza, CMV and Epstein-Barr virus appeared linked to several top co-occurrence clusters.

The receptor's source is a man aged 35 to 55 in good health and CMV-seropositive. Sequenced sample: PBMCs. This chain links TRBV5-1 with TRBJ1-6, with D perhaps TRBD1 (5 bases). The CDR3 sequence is CASSLEGYNSPLHF. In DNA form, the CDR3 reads TGCGCCAGCAGCTTGGAGGGGTATAATTCACCCCTCCACTTT.